Included here is one TCR beta chain sequence, with context. This sample stems from a study of beta chain features in type 1 diabetes. The study reverse transcribed the entire isolated RNA, so it sequenced expressed TCRB transcripts. The table came from immunoSEQ multiplex PCR; TCRdb's copy has only in-frame clones and leaves some out. The sample records 300,000 to 350,000 clones, about 20% being singletons. The V end was cut by 5 bases, the J end by 4 bases, with 11 bases between. The V gene's germline CDR1 is SEHNR and CDR2 FQNEAQ (reference sequence). The CDR3 totals 13 residues. The TCR originated in a woman under 30 in good health. Sequencing used naive CD4+ T cells from blood. The V call is TRBV7-9, the J call TRBJ1-2; D ambiguous. The CDR3 bases are TGTGCCAGCAGCGTGGACGGACTCTATGGCTACACCTTC. Protein: CASSVDGLYGYTF.